What follows describes a single TCR beta chain. V was trimmed by 4 bases and J by 6 bases, leaving 15 bases between them. This CDR3 is 14 amino acids long. Per the germline V gene, CDR1 is MNHEY and CDR2 is SVGEGT. The source of the sample is a study of T-cell reconstitution after alpha-beta-depleted transplantation in children. Researchers prepared the TCRbeta library using unique molecular identifiers, the study reports. TCRdb re-called the PCR reads through MiXCR, storing one row per CDR3 protein. Counted here are about 500,000 distinct CDR3 sequences, 30% to 35% occurring once; the ten biggest clones make up 2% to 3%.

V gene TRBV6-2 or TRBV6-3 combines with J gene TRBJ2-5; tentatively, D is TRBD1 or TRBD2 (7 bases each). The input for sequencing was PBMCs from the stem cell graft donor, taken from the stem cell graft. The clonotype originates from a human donor who donated a stem cell graft to a child with aplastic anemia. The CDR3 sequence: CASSWNRGGQTQYF. In DNA, the CDR3 is TGTGCCAGCAGTTGGAACAGGGGAGGGCAGACCCAGTACTTC.